This T cell receptor (beta chain) was identified during a study of blood T cells in healthy people across ages. Study results and limitations: Naive T cell percentage showed a strong correlation with the diversity of TCR beta.

V lost 6 bases and J lost 0, with 5 bases in between. Germline V lookup: CDR1 LGHDT, CDR2 YNNKEL (reference sequence). The CDR3 covers 12 residues. With a J-beta primer mix and a sample-barcoded 5' primer, a second PCR ran about 7 to 11 cycles. Each cDNA molecule was tagged by a template-switch adaptor that had 12 random nucleotides. Each CDR3 protein gets one entry after TCRdb re-called the 5' RACE reads with MiXCR. Among some 1,500,000 distinct CDR3 sequences listed, approximately 43% were seen once. Regarding this clonotype: Its antigen is unidentified.

This TCR came from a woman younger than 35 in good health. The V call is TRBV3-1, the J call TRBJ2-5; D remains unclear. The sample comprised blood. The CDR3 DNA sequence: TGTGCCAGCAGAAAGTACCAAGAGACCCAGTACTTC. Translated, it gives CASRKYQETQYF.